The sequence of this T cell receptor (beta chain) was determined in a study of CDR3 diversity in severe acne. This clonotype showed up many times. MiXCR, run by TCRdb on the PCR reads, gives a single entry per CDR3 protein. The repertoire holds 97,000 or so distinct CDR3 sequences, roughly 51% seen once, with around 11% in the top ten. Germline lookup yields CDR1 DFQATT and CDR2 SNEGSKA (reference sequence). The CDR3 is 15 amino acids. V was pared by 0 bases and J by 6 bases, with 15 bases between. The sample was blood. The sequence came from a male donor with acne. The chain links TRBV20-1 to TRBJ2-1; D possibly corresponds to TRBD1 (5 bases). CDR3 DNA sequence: TGCAGTGCTAGAGATTGGGGCCACAGTATCAATGAGCAGTTCTTC. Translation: CSARDWGHSINEQFF.